A single sample is the source of the 3 T cell receptor beta chains below, sequenced in a study of beta chain features in type 1 diabetes listed by TCRdb under 2018. What the work shows at the level of the full study, not this receptor alone: In all four CD4+ subsets, TCRB CDR3 length was moderately but significantly shorter in type 1 diabetes patients.

Antigens of these TCRs are unknown. The library was built by means of the immunoSEQ multiplex PCR assay. All of the isolated RNA was reverse transcribed with the High Capacity cDNA Reverse Transcription Kit, so expressed TCRB transcripts were sequenced. As stored in TCRdb, this immuneACCESS dataset retains in-frame rearrangements with V and J assigned. A fraction of the clones does not appear; measured against another copy, unresolved V genes explain less than half of the discrepancy, and the remainder lacks a known reason. For this sample the table gives 300,000 or so clones, of which around an eighth were detected only once. The ten biggest clones cover 0.017% of the sample. Sequencing was performed on naive CD4+ T cells from blood. Explained via the paper, the cell subset or site label denotes: true naive CD4+ T cells. The receptors originated from a young man with type 1 diabetes.

As to this clone: Other DNA sequences in the same sample also yield this CDR3. The V and J genes are TRBV7-9 and TRBJ2-1; the match to TRBD2 covers 8 bases. V dropped 4 bases and J dropped 10; count of bases not matched to a gene: 12. This CDR3 is 15 amino acids long. Looked up from germline, CDR1 is SEHNR and CDR2 is FQNEAQ (reference sequence). The CDR3 sequence: CASSYPSGRHGEQFF. The CDR3 DNA sequence: TGTGCCAGCAGCTATCCCAGCGGGAGACACGGGGAGCAGTTCTTC.

This clone has a handful of counts. The V and J genes are TRBV18 and TRBJ1-1; 9 bases are a match to TRBD1. Germline-derived CDR1 and CDR2 are KGHSH and LQKENI. V lost 6 bases to trimming and J lost 1 base; unmatched junction nucleotides: 6. CDR3 size: 15 residues. The CDR3 loop reads CASSRDRAENTEAFF. CDR3 coding DNA: TGTGCCAGCTCTCGGGACAGGGCCGAGAACACTGAAGCTTTCTTT.

About this clone itself: This CDR3 is also generated by other DNA sequences in the sample. The chain combines TRBV18 with TRBJ2-7, with 14 bases that match TRBD2. The V gene end was trimmed by 3 bases and the J gene end by 3 bases; junction bases not matched to a gene: 1. The CDR3 extends over 15 amino acids. Germline V gives CDR1 KGHSH, CDR2 LQKENI. The CDR3 spells CASSPGLAGGYEQYF. In nucleotides, the CDR3 is TGTGCCAGCTCACCCGGACTAGCGGGAGGCTACGAGCAGTACTTC.